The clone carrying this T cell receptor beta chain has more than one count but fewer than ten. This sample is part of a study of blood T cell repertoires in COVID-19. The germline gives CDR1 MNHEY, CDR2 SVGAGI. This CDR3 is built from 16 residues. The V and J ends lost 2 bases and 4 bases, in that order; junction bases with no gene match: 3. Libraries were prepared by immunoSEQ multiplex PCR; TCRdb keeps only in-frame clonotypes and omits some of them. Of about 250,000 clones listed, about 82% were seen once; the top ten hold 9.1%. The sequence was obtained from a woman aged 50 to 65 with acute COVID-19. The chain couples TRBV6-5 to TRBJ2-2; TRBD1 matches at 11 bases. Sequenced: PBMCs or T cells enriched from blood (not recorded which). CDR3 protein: CASSYGTGGFTGELFF. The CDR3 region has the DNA TGTGCCAGCAGTTACGGGACAGGGGGTTTCACCGGGGAGCTGTTTTTT.